These T cell receptor beta chains were read from a single sample in a study of blood T cell repertoires in COVID-19. Sequenced by immunoSEQ multiplex PCR; TCRdb stores in-frame clones only, minus some. The data hold tens of thousands of clones, with over 80% observed a single time. The sample was peripheral blood. The receptors were sampled from a woman at least 80 years old with acute or convalescent COVID-19. The CDR3 runs from the conserved cysteine through the conserved F or W. Each record gives: D gene, J gene, clone size, V gene, CDR3 DNA, CDR3 protein. A D gene is named only where the DNA matches it firmly. Rows give clone size only sometimes, using once, few, many, or a class for an expanded clone.

>TRBD2|TRBJ2-3|.|TRBV3-1/TRBV3-2
TGTGCCAGCAGCCAAGAGAGCGGGAGTACAGATACGCAGTATTTT
CASSQESGSTDTQYF
>TRBD1|TRBJ1-3|.|TRBV19
TGTGCCAGTAGCCGGGACAGGGGGCCCGAGACTGGAAACACCATATATTTT
CASSRDRGPETGNTIYF
>.|TRBJ1-5|few|TRBV27
TGTGCCAGCCGGACGGGGGGAAGTCAGCCCCAGCATTTT
CASRTGGSQPQHF
>.|TRBJ2-2|.|TRBV20-1
TGCAGTGCTAGTGACGGTTCGTACACCGGGGAGCTGTTTTTT
CSASDGSYTGELFF
>TRBD2|TRBJ2-7|.|TRBV5-1
TGCGCCAGCAGCCTCCATGGGGGGAGTAGCGGGAGGCCCGAGCAGTACTTC
CASSLHGGSSGRPEQYF
>TRBD1|TRBJ1-2|.|TRBV7-2
TGTGCCAGCAGCTTGCAGGGGGCGCGTAGGGGCTACACCTTC
CASSLQGARRGYTF
>.|TRBJ2-1|.|TRBV6-5
TGTGCCAGCGGATGGCGGCTTGACAATGAGCAGTTCTTC
CASGWRLDNEQFF
>TRBD1|TRBJ1-1|.|TRBV5-1
TGCGCCAGCAGCTTACAGGGGGCGCGCAACACTGAAGCTTTCTTT
CASSLQGARNTEAFF
>.|TRBJ2-1|.|TRBV6-2/TRBV6-3
TGTGCCAGCAGTTACTCGAGACTAGGCAATGAGCAGTTCTTC
CASSYSRLGNEQFF
>TRBD2|TRBJ2-1|.|TRBV6-5
TGTGCCAGCAGTCGCCGGACTAGCGGGACGAATGAGCAGTTCTTC
CASSRRTSGTNEQFF
>.|TRBJ1-3|.|TRBV5-1
TGCGCCAGCAGTGAACATGGAAACACCATATATTTT
CASSEHGNTIYF
>.|TRBJ1-5|.|TRBV7-2
TGTGCCAGCAGCTTAAAGGGCAGGGATCAGCCCCAGCATTTT
CASSLKGRDQPQHF
>TRBD1|TRBJ2-7|.|TRBV3-1/TRBV3-2
TGTGCCAGCAGCCCACAAGGACAGGGCCCAACCTACGAGCAGTACTTC
CASSPQGQGPTYEQYF
>.|TRBJ2-7|few|TRBV27
TGTGCCAGCAGTTTACTAGCGAGCACCTACGAGCAGTACTTC
CASSLLASTYEQYF
>.|TRBJ1-2|.|TRBV7-9
TGTGCCAGCAACTTTCAGGGAAACTATGGCTACACCTTC
CASNFQGNYGYTF
>.|TRBJ2-5|.|TRBV9
TGTGCCAGCAGCGTAAACCCGCGGGAGACCCAGTACTTC
CASSVNPRETQYF
>.|TRBJ2-1|.|TRBV7-9
TGTGCCAGCAGCCCAAGTCCCCTAGCAAATGAGCAGTTCTTC
CASSPSPLANEQFF